The 10 T cell receptor beta chains given below trace back to one sample, sequenced in a study of CD8 T cells in ankylosing spondylitis. TCRdb redid the calling of the 5' RACE reads with MiXCR, one entry per CDR3 protein. The sample records roughly 68,000 distinct CDR3 sequences, roughly 6.2% being singletons. The sample was synovial fluid, either unsorted or a sorted T cell fraction (not recorded which). The source is a male donor with ankylosing spondylitis.

This clonotype was seen at least ten times. The chain is built from TRBV28 and TRBJ2-2, with D perhaps matching TRBD2 (5 bases). This CDR3 has 12 residues. Germline loops: CDR1 MDHEN, CDR2 SYDVKM. The V end lost 3 bases, the J end lost 8 bases, and 7 bases lay between the germline ends. This CDR3 is CASSFGIGELFF. The CDR3 nucleotides read TGTGCCAGCAGTTTCGGGATAGGGGAGCTGTTTTTT.

This clonotype occurred a few times. The chain employs TRBV29-1 and TRBJ2-7; D tentatively fits TRBD1 or TRBD2 (5 bases each). V dropped 4 bases and J dropped 5 bases, with 21 bases sitting between them. The CDR3 runs to 15 residues. Germline assignment: CDR1 SQVTM and CDR2 ANQGSEA. In DNA form, the CDR3 reads TGCAGCGTTGTTGGGGGTGGAAAAGCAATTGACGAGCAGTACTTC. Translated: CSVVGGGKAIDEQYF.

The table lists this clonotype with many counts. This sequence joins TRBV29-1 and TRBJ2-1; 7 nucleotides match TRBD2. V gave up 5 bases and J gave up 0 bases; unmatched junction bases: 4. Germline V gene lookup returns CDR1 SQVTM and CDR2 ANQGSEA. The CDR3 is made up of 14 amino acids. The CDR3 coding sequence is TGCAGCGTTATCCGGGAGGCCTCCTACAATGAGCAGTTCTTC. Amino acid sequence: CSVIREASYNEQFF.

The gene calls are TRBV5-6 and TRBJ2-5; D may be TRBD2 (5 bases). CDR1 is SGHDT, CDR2 YYEEEE, per germline. This CDR3 has 13 amino acids. V lost 4 bases to trimming and J lost 3 bases, with 10 bases between them. CDR3 nucleotide sequence: TGTGCCAGCAGCACGGACTGGGAAGAGACCCAGTACTTC. Its protein product is CASSTDWEETQYF.

This clonotype was seen a few times. The chain combines TRBV9 with TRBJ1-2; 7 positions match TRBD1. The CDR3 totals 14 residues. The V and J ends lost 3 bases and 4 bases, in that order; junction bases with no gene match: 6. In germline, CDR1 is SGDLS, CDR2 YYNGEE. In DNA, the CDR3 is TGTGCCAGCAGCGCCACAGGGGACGGCTATGGCTACACCTTC. Its protein is CASSATGDGYGYTF. Full variable domain (remainder filled in from reference TRBV9 and TRBJ1-2): DSGVTQTPKHLITATGQRVTLRCSPRSGDLSVYWYQQSLDQGLQFLIQYYNGEERAKGNILERFSAQQFPDLHSELNLSSLELGDSALYFCASSATGDGYGYTFGSGTRLTVV.

The sample holds many counts of this clonotype. The chain employs TRBV29-1 and TRBJ2-5, with D possibly TRBD1 on 5 matching bases. CDR3 size: 12 residues. Germline loops: CDR1 SQVTM, CDR2 ANQGSEA. The V end was cut by 8 bases, the J end by 1 base, with 11 bases between. CDR3 protein: CSSRQRQETQYF. CDR3 sequence (DNA): TGCAGCTCCCGACAGCGCCAAGAGACCCAGTACTTC. Full variable domain (remainder filled in from reference TRBV29-1 and TRBJ2-5): SAVISQKPSRDICQRGTSLTIQCQVDSQVTMMFWYRQQPGQSLTLIATANQGSEATYESGFVIDKFPISRPNLTFSTLTVSNMSPEDSSIYLCSSRQRQETQYFGPGTRLLVL.

At least ten counts were recorded for this clonotype. The chain uses TRBV6-7 and TRBJ2-3; D possibly corresponds to TRBD1 (6 bases). TRBV6-7 counts as an open reading frame of uncertain function. V lost 2 bases and J lost 4, with 13 bases in between. The CDR3 is made up of 15 amino acids. The CDR3 coding sequence is TGTGCCAGCAGTTACCGCCAGGGGTCGGCAGATACGCAGTATTTT. It is translated as CASSYRQGSADTQYF.

This clonotype showed up many times. J is TRBJ2-1 and V is TRBV28; the D gene is possibly TRBD2 (6 bases). The CDR3 sequence is 15 residues long. V was shortened by 6 bases and J by 7 bases, with 19 bases between the two germline ends. The germline gives CDR1 MDHEN, CDR2 SYDVKM. The CDR3 region has the DNA TGTGCCAGCAGCGAAAGGAGGGCGTTCCGGAATGAGCAGTTCTTC. Translated: CASSERRAFRNEQFF.

This clonotype was counted a few times. The chain recombines TRBV18 with TRBJ1-2; D perhaps matches TRBD1 (5 bases). V lost 0 bases and J 6 bases, leaving 20 bases between the germline ends. There are 17 residues in the CDR3. Looked up from germline, CDR1 is KGHSH and CDR2 is LQKENI. The CDR3 region is CASSPPIGVPITNGYTF. CDR3 bases: TGTGCCAGCTCACCACCGATAGGGGTGCCCATTACGAATGGCTACACCTTC. Full variable domain (rest looked up from reference TRBV18 and TRBJ1-2): NAGVMQNPRHLVRRRGQEARLRCSPMKGHSHVYWYRQLPEEGLKFMVYLQKENIIDESGMPKERFSAEFPKEGPSILRIQQVVRGDSAAYFCASSPPIGVPITNGYTFGSGTRLTVV.

This clonotype was seen a few times. J is TRBJ2-5 and V is TRBV20-1, with 10 positions matching TRBD2. V dropped 0 bases and J dropped 4; count of bases not matched to a gene: 11. The CDR3 consists of 17 residues. The V gene's germline CDR1 is DFQATT and CDR2 SNEGSKA (reference sequence). The CDR3 region is CSARDLGTSARRETQYF. CDR3 in DNA: TGCAGTGCTAGAGATCTGGGGACTAGCGCCCGACGAGAGACCCAGTACTTC.